One and the same sample provided the 17 T cell receptor beta chains below, sequenced in a study of T cell responses to AZD1222 COVID-19 vaccine. The method was immunoSEQ multiplex PCR; TCRdb's version includes in-frame clones alone and lacks a portion of them. This table holds 100,000 to 150,000 clones, 85% to 90% found once. Sequences were derived from peripheral blood, sampled on day 0 of AZD1222 vaccination. Receptors originate from an adult in good health.

V and J are TRBV18 and TRBJ1-4; D is uncertain. V was pared by 8 bases and J by 4 bases, with 11 bases between. Germline V gene data show CDR1 as KGHSH and CDR2 as LQKENI. The CDR3 loop spans 13 amino acids. CDR3 amino acids: CASRTEINEKLFF. The CDR3 region has the DNA TGTGCCAGCCGTACAGAGATTAATGAAAAACTGTTTTTT.

The gene calls are TRBV10-3 and TRBJ1-3, with a weak D call TRBD1 (6 bases). Trimming left V 6 bases short and J 6 bases short, with 15 bases between. The germline V gene encodes CDR1 ENHRY and CDR2 SYGVKD. The CDR3 runs 14 residues. CDR3 sequence (DNA): TGTGCCATCAGCTACACAGGGTCGGAAAACACCATATATTTT. This gives the protein CAISYTGSENTIYF.

This clone was recorded once. V gene TRBV25-1 combines with J gene TRBJ2-1; TRBD1 is a possible D gene (6 bases). Germline CDR1 and CDR2: MGHDK and SYGVNS. Deletions cut 3 bases from V and 4 bases from J, with 10 bases between. The CDR3 runs 14 residues. Written as DNA, the CDR3 is TGTGCCAGCAGTGACTCCCAGGGGTACAATGAGCAGTTCTTC. Protein sequence: CASSDSQGYNEQFF.

The CDR3 reads CASSVGGTSTDTQYF. CDR3 coding DNA: TGTGCCAGCAGTGTCGGGGGGACTAGCACAGATACGCAGTATTTT. The gene calls are TRBV5-4 and TRBJ2-3, with 7 bases that match TRBD2. This CDR3 is 15 amino acids long. The germline V gene has CDR1 SGHNT and CDR2 YYREEE (reference sequence). V was clipped by 5 bases and J by 0 bases; unmatched bases: 6.

The chain uses TRBV5-1 and TRBJ2-1, with TRBD1 as a possible D gene (6 bases). Germline V gene lookup returns CDR1 SGHRS and CDR2 YFSETQ. V dropped 0 bases and J dropped 6 bases, with 16 bases sitting between them. There are 16 residues in the CDR3. CDR3 DNA sequence: TGCGCCAGCAGCTTGGCGCCAGGGGTTTTTGGCAATGAGCAGTTCTTC. Translation gives CASSLAPGVFGNEQFF.

The chain uses TRBV12-3 or TRBV12-4 and TRBJ1-1, with TRBD1 matching over 7 bases. The CDR3 runs to 12 residues. V shed 7 bases, J shed 6 bases, and the junction held 5 bases outside the gene matches. The CDR3 nucleotides are TGTGCCAGCACTGAGGGGGCGGCTGAAGCTTTCTTT. As protein: CASTEGAAEAFF.

V gene TRBV5-4 combines with J gene TRBJ2-2, with TRBD1 matching 7 bases. The CDR3 consists of 15 residues. V trimming: 0 bases; J trimming: 4 bases; junction bases outside the gene matches: 3. The germline CDR1 and CDR2 sequences are SGHNT and YYREEE (reference sequence). The CDR3 here is CASSLGQGSTGELFF. The CDR3 coding sequence is TGTGCCAGCAGCTTGGGACAGGGAAGCACCGGGGAGCTGTTTTTT.

In its sample, this clone was seen a few times. The gene calls are TRBV2 and TRBJ2-1; D unclear. Germline V gives CDR1 SNHLY, CDR2 FYNNEI. V shed 8 bases and J shed 0 bases, with 5 bases lying between them. This CDR3 region has 12 residues. In nucleotides, the CDR3 is TGTGCCAGCCTCACCTCCTACAATGAGCAGTTCTTC. The encoded protein is CASLTSYNEQFF. Variable domain in full (rest from reference TRBV2 and TRBJ2-1): EPEVTQTPSHQVTQMGQEVILRCVPISNHLYFYWYRQILGQKVEFLVSFYNNEISEKSEIFDDQFSVERPDGSNFTLKIRSTKLEDSAMYFCASLTSYNEQFFGPGTRLTVL.

The chain combines TRBV18 with TRBJ1-3; D not resolved. The CDR3 is made up of 14 amino acids. CDR1 is KGHSH, CDR2 LQKENI, per germline. V lost 2 bases and J 0 bases, leaving 5 bases between the germline ends. The CDR3 DNA reads TGTGCCAGCTCACCAGGGAGCTCTGGAAACACCATATATTTT. Translation: CASSPGSSGNTIYF.

The V call is TRBV3-1 (or the pseudogene TRBV3-2), the J call TRBJ1-5; D gene uncertain. V was trimmed by 5 bases and J by 5 bases, leaving 10 bases between them. There are 13 residues in the CDR3. Looked up from germline, CDR1 is LGHDT and CDR2 is YNNKEL (reference sequence). This CDR3 is CASSSTLDQPQHF. DNA of the CDR3: TGTGCCAGCAGCTCCACCCTCGATCAGCCCCAGCATTTT.

The chain uses TRBV12-3 or TRBV12-4 and TRBJ1-5; D gene ambiguous. V was cut by 5 bases and J by 4 bases, with 6 bases left in between. This CDR3 region has 12 residues. CDR3 region: CASSNGNQPQHF. The CDR3 DNA reads as TGTGCCAGCAGTAATGGAAATCAGCCCCAGCATTTT.

The V call is TRBV10-3, the J call TRBJ1-2; no reliable D call. The CDR3 consists of 16 residues. The V end lost 2 bases, the J end lost 6 bases, and 19 bases lay between the germline ends. The germline V gene encodes CDR1 ENHRY and CDR2 SYGVKD. CDR3 coding DNA: TGTGCCATCAGTGAGGCCTACCAATTAACTGCGAATGGCTACACCTTC. Translating gives CAISEAYQLTANGYTF.

The chain couples TRBV27 to TRBJ2-7; D not certain. CDR1 is MNHEY, CDR2 SMNVEV, per germline (reference sequence). V was cut by 7 bases and J by 5 bases, with 18 bases left in between. The CDR3 has 14 residues. CDR3 bases: TGTGCCAGCACCCCATTGGGTAGGCTCAACGAGCAGTACTTC. It specifies CASTPLGRLNEQYF.

The rearrangement joins TRBV11-1 to TRBJ2-2; D is perhaps TRBD1 (6 bases). Per germline, CDR1 SGHAT and CDR2 FQDESV (reference sequence). This CDR3 is built from 14 residues. V lost 4 bases to trimming and J lost 1 base, with 7 bases between them. Here the CDR3 reads CASSWTENTGELFF. The CDR3 DNA reads as TGTGCCAGCAGCTGGACAGAGAACACCGGGGAGCTGTTTTTT.

The J gene is TRBJ1-4, the V gene TRBV2; a weak D match, TRBD1 (5 bases). CDR1 and CDR2 from the germline V gene are SNHLY and FYNNEI. The CDR3 runs to 12 residues. V was trimmed by 3 bases and J by 7 bases, leaving 6 bases between them. The CDR3 loop reads CASSEGPEKLFF. As DNA, the CDR3 is TGTGCCAGCAGTGAGGGACCTGAAAAACTGTTTTTT.

The V gene is TRBV10-3, the J gene TRBJ1-1; a possible D gene is TRBD1 (5 bases). The CDR3 is made up of 15 amino acids. The V and J ends lost 4 bases and 5 bases respectively, with 17 bases between them. Germline CDR1 reads ENHRY; CDR2 reads SYGVKD. The CDR3 region is CAISGQGAGETEAFF. The CDR3 DNA reads TGTGCCATCAGTGGCCAGGGCGCCGGGGAGACTGAAGCTTTCTTT.

V and J are TRBV15 and TRBJ2-4; 9 bases agree with TRBD2. Germline V CDR1 and CDR2: LNHNV, YYDKDF (reference sequence). The CDR3 is 16 amino acids. V gave up 0 bases and J gave up 7 bases; unmatched junction bases: 7. Here the CDR3 reads CATSRERGGLENIQYF. In DNA form, the CDR3 reads TGTGCCACCAGCAGAGAGCGGGGGGGCTTAGAGAACATTCAGTACTTC.